This T cell receptor beta chain comes out of a study of cytomegalovirus exposure and HLA in healthy donors. The PCR employed 60 Vbeta primers together with 13 Jbeta primers. The protocol was immunoSEQ multiplex PCR, while the TCRdb copy is restricted to in-frame clones and leaves out a portion. This sample has 110,000 to 150,000 clones, with approximately 83% found just once. This TCR derives from a woman aged 40 to 49 in good health and CMV-seronegative. Sequenced: PBMCs.

The CDR3 sequence is CASSSLSNRDSLRAFF. Written as DNA, the CDR3 is TGCGCCAGCAGCTCACTCTCGAACCGGGACAGTCTACGAGCTTTCTTT. The J gene is TRBJ1-1, the V gene TRBV5-1, with 7 bases aligning to TRBD1. After removal of 3 bases from V and 10 bases from J, the junction contained 18 bases not matched to a gene. This CDR3 spans 16 amino acids. Germline V gene lookup returns CDR1 SGHRS and CDR2 YFSETQ.